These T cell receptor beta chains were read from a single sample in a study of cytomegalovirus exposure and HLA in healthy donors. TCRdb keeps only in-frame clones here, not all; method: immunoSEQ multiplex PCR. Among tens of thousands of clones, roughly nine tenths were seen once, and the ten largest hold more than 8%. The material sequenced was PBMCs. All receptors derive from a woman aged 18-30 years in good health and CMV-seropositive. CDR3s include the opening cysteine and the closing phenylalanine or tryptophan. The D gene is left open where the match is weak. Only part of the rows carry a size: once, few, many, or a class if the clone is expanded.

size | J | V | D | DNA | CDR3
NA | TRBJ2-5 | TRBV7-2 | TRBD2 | TGTGCCAGCAGCTTCAGTCAAACTAGCGGGAACTACCAAGAGACCCAGTACTTC | CASSFSQTSGNYQETQYF
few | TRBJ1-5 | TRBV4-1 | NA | TGCGCCAGCAGCCCCCGACAGACCGAGGATCAGCCCCAGCATTTT | CASSPRQTEDQPQHF
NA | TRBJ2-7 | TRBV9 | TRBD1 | TGTGCCAGCAGCGCGACAGGGGGCTTCTACGAGCAGTACTTC | CASSATGGFYEQYF
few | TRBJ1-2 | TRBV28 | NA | TGTGCCAGCAGTTTATCCAGGGAGGTGGGCTACACCTTC | CASSLSREVGYTF
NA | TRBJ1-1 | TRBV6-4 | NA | TGTGCCAGCAGTCCTGCACCGGGATCGAACACTGAAGCTTTCTTT | CASSPAPGSNTEAFF
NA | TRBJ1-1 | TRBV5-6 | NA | TGTGCCAGCAGCTTGGGAACAGGGTTTATCAACACTGAAGCTTTCTTT | CASSLGTGFINTEAFF
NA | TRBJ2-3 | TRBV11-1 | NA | TGTGCCAGCAGCCCCCGTCCGGGGGATACGCAGTATTTT | CASSPRPGDTQYF
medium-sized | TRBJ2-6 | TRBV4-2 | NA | TGTGCCAGCAGCCAAGGGCAGGAGGCGTTCTCTGGGGCCAACGTCCTGACTTTC | CASSQGQEAFSGANVLTF
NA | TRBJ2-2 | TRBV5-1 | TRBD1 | TGCGCCAGCAGCTTGGAACAGGGGGCCGGGGAGCTGTTTTTT | CASSLEQGAGELFF
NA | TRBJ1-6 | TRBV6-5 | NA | TGTGCCAGCAGTTCCTTGAAACAGGCCTATAATTCACCCCTCCACTTT | CASSSLKQAYNSPLHF
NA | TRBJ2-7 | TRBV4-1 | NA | TGCGCCAGCAGCCAAGACAGAACTAGAAGTTCGGACGAGCAGTACTTC | CASSQDRTRSSDEQYF
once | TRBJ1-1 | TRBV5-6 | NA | TGTGCCAGCAGCTTGGGGTGGCAGATGAACACTGAAGCTTTCTTT | CASSLGWQMNTEAFF
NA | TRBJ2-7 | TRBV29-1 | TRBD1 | TGCAGCGTTGAAGATCAGGACAGGGGAGACTACGAGCAGTACTTC | CSVEDQDRGDYEQYF
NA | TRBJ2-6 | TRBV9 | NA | TGTGCCAGCAGCCACCGGAGCCGGGCCAACGTCCTGACTTTC | CASSHRSRANVLTF
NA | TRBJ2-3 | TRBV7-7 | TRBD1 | TGTGCTAGCAGCCCGGGACAGGGGGCTAGGTCAGATACGCAGTATTTT | CASSPGQGARSDTQYF
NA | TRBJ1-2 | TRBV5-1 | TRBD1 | TGCGCCAGCAGCCCCGGGACAGGGGTTGTTGGCTACACCTTC | CASSPGTGVVGYTF
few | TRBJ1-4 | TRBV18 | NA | TGTGCCAGCTCACCATGGCAGGCTGCAACTAATGAAAAACTGTTTTTT | CASSPWQAATNEKLFF
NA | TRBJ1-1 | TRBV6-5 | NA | TGTGCCAGCAGACGGGGGAACACTGAAGCTTTCTTT | CASRRGNTEAFF
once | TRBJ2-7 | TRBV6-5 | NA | TGTGCCAGCAGCTTGTCACCCTCGAGACAGTACGAGCAGTACTTC | CASSLSPSRQYEQYF
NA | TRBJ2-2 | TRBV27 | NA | TGTGCCAGCAGTCTCTCACGGGCAGGAGGGAAGGGCACCGGGGAGCTGTTTTTT | CASSLSRAGGKGTGELFF
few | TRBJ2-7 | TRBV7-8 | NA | TGTGCCAGCAGCTTAAGGAGTAGGTCCTACGAGCAGTACTTC | CASSLRSRSYEQYF
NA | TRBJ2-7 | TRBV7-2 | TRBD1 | TGTGCCAGCAGCCCGGACAGGGTAGGGTACGAGCAGTACTTC | CASSPDRVGYEQYF
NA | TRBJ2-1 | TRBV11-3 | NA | TGTGCCAGCAGCTTAGATCCGGGGAATGAGCAGTTCTTC | CASSLDPGNEQFF
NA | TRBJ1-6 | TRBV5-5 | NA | TGTGCCAGCAGCTTGGGGTACAGCCCCAATTCACCCCTCCACTTT | CASSLGYSPNSPLHF
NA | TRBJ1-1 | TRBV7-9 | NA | TGTGCCAGCAGCTTAGTTCGGGGTATCGGGTCTGAAGCTTTCTTT | CASSLVRGIGSEAFF
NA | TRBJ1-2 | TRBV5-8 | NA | TGTGCCAGCAGCTCTTATCAGGGTTATGGCTACACCTTC | CASSSYQGYGYTF
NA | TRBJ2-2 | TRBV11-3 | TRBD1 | TGTGCCAGCAGCGCCGACAGGGCCGGGGAGCTGTTTTTT | CASSADRAGELFF